This TCR beta chain is drawn from a study of blood T cell repertoires in COVID-19. Only in-frame clones appear in the TCRdb table, and some are missing; sequencing was by immunoSEQ multiplex PCR. The sample shows a few hundred thousand clones, 85% to 90% of them seen only once. Germline V gives CDR1 LGHNA, CDR2 YSLEER. The V gene lost 0 bases and the J gene lost 4 bases, with 10 bases spanning the gap. The CDR3 is 15 amino acids. The TCR was taken from a man in his sixties with acute or convalescent COVID-19. Sequences were obtained from peripheral blood. This sequence joins TRBV4-3 and TRBJ2-1; a weak D match, TRBD1 (5 bases). CDR3 sequence reads: CASSQDWQGYNEQFF. In DNA, the CDR3 is TGCGCCAGCAGCCAAGATTGGCAGGGTTACAATGAGCAGTTCTTC.